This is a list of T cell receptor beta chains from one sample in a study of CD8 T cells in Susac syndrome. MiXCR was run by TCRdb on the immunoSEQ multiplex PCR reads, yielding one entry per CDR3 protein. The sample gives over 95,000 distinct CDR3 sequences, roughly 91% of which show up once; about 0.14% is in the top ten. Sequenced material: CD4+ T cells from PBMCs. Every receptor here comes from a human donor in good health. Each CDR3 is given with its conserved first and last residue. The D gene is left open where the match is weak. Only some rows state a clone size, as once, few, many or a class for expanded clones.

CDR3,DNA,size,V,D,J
CSVANSGNTIYF,TGCAGCGTTGCGAACTCTGGAAACACCATATATTTT,NA,TRBV29-1,NA,TRBJ1-3
CASSLGYRDGNYGYTF,TGTGCCAGCAGCTTGGGGTACCGGGACGGGAACTATGGCTACACCTTC,NA,TRBV5-4,NA,TRBJ1-2
CASSQKVTVGAKNIQYF,TGTGCCAGCAGCCAGAAAGTAACGGTGGGAGCCAAAAACATTCAGTACTTC,NA,TRBV14,NA,TRBJ2-4
CASSQDNRGYTEAFF,TGCGCCAGCAGCCAAGATAACAGGGGCTACACTGAAGCTTTCTTT,NA,TRBV4-3,TRBD1,TRBJ1-1
CASTGPGADTQYF,TGCGCCAGTACCGGACCAGGCGCCGATACGCAGTATTTT,NA,TRBV5-1,NA,TRBJ2-3
CASILTGEQFF,TGTGCCAGCATCCTGACTGGGGAGCAGTTCTTC,NA,TRBV6-1,NA,TRBJ2-1
CSVDSRPGVSPSYEQYF,TGCAGCGTCGACAGTAGGCCGGGGGTATCCCCCTCCTACGAGCAGTACTTC,NA,TRBV29-1,NA,TRBJ2-7
CASSLRPNEKLFF,TGCGCCAGCAGCTTGCGGCCTAATGAAAAACTGTTTTTT,NA,TRBV5-1,NA,TRBJ1-4
CSVEDRQGRTEAFF,TGCAGCGTTGAAGATCGGCAGGGACGGACTGAAGCTTTCTTT,NA,TRBV29-1,NA,TRBJ1-1
CASSFMRGETQYF,TGTGCCAGCAGTTTTATGCGGGGCGAGACCCAGTACTTC,NA,TRBV12-3/TRBV12-4,NA,TRBJ2-5
CASTRGDIDTGELFF,TGTGCCAGCACGAGGGGAGACATTGACACCGGGGAGCTGTTTTTT,NA,TRBV7-2,NA,TRBJ2-2
CASSHPDRVTTGELFF,TGTGCCAGCAGTCACCCGGACAGGGTGACTACCGGGGAGCTGTTTTTT,NA,TRBV6-2/TRBV6-3,TRBD1,TRBJ2-2
CASTRQGQNTEAFF,TGTGCCAGCACCCGACAGGGACAGAACACTGAAGCTTTCTTT,NA,TRBV27,TRBD1,TRBJ1-1
CASSVTESNSPLHF,TGTGCCAGCAGCGTGACGGAAAGTAATTCACCCCTCCACTTT,few,TRBV9,NA,TRBJ1-6
CASRINSYEQYF,TGTGCCAGCCGAATAAACTCCTACGAGCAGTACTTC,NA,TRBV6-5,NA,TRBJ2-7
CSASHATGGKEQYF,TGCAGTGCTAGTCATGCGACAGGGGGTAAGGAGCAGTACTTC,NA,TRBV20-1,TRBD1,TRBJ2-7
CASSLALGTSTEAFF,TGCGCCAGCAGCTTGGCCCTAGGTACGAGTACTGAAGCTTTCTTT,NA,TRBV5-1,NA,TRBJ1-1
CASSPSTGSTGELFF,TGTGCCAGCAGCCCCTCGACAGGGAGCACCGGGGAGCTGTTTTTT,NA,TRBV7-3,TRBD1,TRBJ2-2
CASSPTSYGYTF,TGTGCCAGCAGCCCTACGAGCTATGGCTACACCTTC,NA,TRBV11-2,NA,TRBJ1-2
CASSPRQGTNTEAFF,TGTGCCAGCAGCCCCAGACAGGGAACTAACACTGAAGCTTTCTTT,NA,TRBV3-1,TRBD1,TRBJ1-1
CASSVAAGDTDTQYF,TGTGCCAGCAGCGTAGCAGCGGGGGACACAGATACGCAGTATTTT,NA,TRBV9,TRBD2,TRBJ2-3
CSGGDRDNQHF,TGCAGCGGGGGTGACCGGGACAATCAGCATTTT,NA,TRBV29-1,NA,TRBJ1-5
CASTTSGSDQYF,TGTGCCAGCACCACTAGCGGGAGCGACCAGTACTTC,NA,TRBV3-1,TRBD2,TRBJ2-7
CASSSRNGYERGELFF,TGTGCCAGCAGCTCACGCAACGGATATGAACGAGGGGAGCTGTTTTTT,NA,TRBV5-6,NA,TRBJ2-2
CASRTDRGLNQPQHF,TGTGCCAGCAGAACCGACAGGGGGCTCAATCAGCCCCAGCATTTT,NA,TRBV6-6,TRBD1,TRBJ1-5
CASSDSTGGPDTQYF,TGTGCCAGCAGTGACTCGACGGGAGGGCCAGATACGCAGTATTTT,once,TRBV6-4,TRBD2,TRBJ2-3
CASSLRQANQPQHF,TGTGCCAGCAGCTTGCGCCAGGCGAATCAGCCCCAGCATTTT,NA,TRBV5-5,NA,TRBJ1-5
CSASIGQNYGYTF,TGCAGTGCTAGCATCGGACAGAACTATGGCTACACCTTC,NA,TRBV20-1,NA,TRBJ1-2
CASSQDQAYQPQHF,TGTGCCAGCAGCCAAGACCAGGCGTATCAGCCCCAGCATTTT,NA,TRBV3-1,NA,TRBJ1-5
CAISEGTAGKETQYF,TGTGCCATCAGTGAGGGGACAGCGGGGAAGGAGACCCAGTACTTC,few,TRBV10-3,NA,TRBJ2-5
CASSEWAGKTYEQYF,TGTGCCAGCAGTGAATGGGCGGGGAAGACCTACGAGCAGTACTTC,NA,TRBV6-1,NA,TRBJ2-7
CSARGDAPEQYF,TGCAGTGCTAGAGGCGACGCCCCGGAGCAGTACTTC,NA,TRBV20-1,NA,TRBJ2-7
CASSLSLAGAWEQYF,TGTGCCAGCAGCCTGTCACTAGCGGGAGCGTGGGAGCAGTACTTC,NA,TRBV3-1,TRBD2,TRBJ2-7
CASSAQGQGSVDEQYF,TGTGCCAGCAGTGCCCAAGGACAGGGAAGTGTCGACGAGCAGTACTTC,NA,TRBV27,TRBD1,TRBJ2-7
CARGDGGSGGANVLTF,TGTGCCAGGGGGGACGGGGGATCGGGTGGGGCCAACGTCCTGACTTTC,NA,TRBV7-2,NA,TRBJ2-6
CASSRTPVDTEAFF,TGTGCCAGCTCCCGGACTCCGGTGGACACTGAAGCTTTCTTT,once,TRBV18,NA,TRBJ1-1
CASSKTSGGTDTQYF,TGTGCCAGCAGCAAGACTAGCGGGGGCACAGATACGCAGTATTTT,NA,TRBV6-5,TRBD2,TRBJ2-3
CSYGDSYEQYF,TGCTCCTATGGAGACTCCTACGAGCAGTACTTC,NA,TRBV20-1,NA,TRBJ2-7
CASSQDAKIIGHEQYF,TGCGCCAGCAGCCAAGACGCCAAGATCATAGGGCACGAGCAGTACTTC,NA,TRBV4-3,NA,TRBJ2-7
CASSAVPGQGEEHGYTF,TGTGCCAGCAGCGCCGTCCCGGGACAGGGCGAGGAGCATGGCTACACCTTC,NA,TRBV9,TRBD1,TRBJ1-2
CASSSEGFGYTF,TGTGCCAGCAGCTCTGAGGGTTTCGGCTACACCTTC,NA,TRBV28,NA,TRBJ1-2
CASSFGGASYEQYF,TGTGCCAGCAGCTTCGGGGGGGCGTCCTACGAGCAGTACTTC,NA,TRBV11-2,TRBD2,TRBJ2-7
CASKGRREENTEAFF,TGCGCCAGCAAAGGCAGGCGAGAGGAAAACACTGAAGCTTTCTTT,NA,TRBV4-3,NA,TRBJ1-1
CAIKEEGITDTQYF,TGTGCCATCAAGGAGGAGGGGATCACAGATACGCAGTATTTT,NA,TRBV10-3,NA,TRBJ2-3
CASSGRGTYEQYF,TGTGCCAGCAGTGGACGGGGCACCTACGAGCAGTACTTC,NA,TRBV25-1,NA,TRBJ2-7
CASSSAGQGAFYEQYF,TGTGCCAGCAGTTCAGCGGGACAGGGGGCCTTCTACGAGCAGTACTTC,NA,TRBV6-6,TRBD1,TRBJ2-7
CASSTSATSKNTIYF,TGTGCCAGCAGCACGTCGGCGACCTCAAAGAACACCATATATTTT,NA,TRBV7-2,NA,TRBJ1-3
CASSLGTGFDQPQHF,TGCGCCAGCAGCCTGGGGACAGGGTTTGATCAGCCCCAGCATTTT,NA,TRBV5-1,TRBD1,TRBJ1-5
CASSLDGGLSYNEQFF,TGTGCCAGCAGCTTAGACGGGGGCCTTTCCTACAATGAGCAGTTCTTC,NA,TRBV7-9,NA,TRBJ2-1